These 15 T cell receptor beta chains were all obtained from the same sample, sequenced in a study of cytomegalovirus exposure and HLA in healthy donors. PCR primers comprised 60 Vbeta and 13 Jbeta primers. Assay used: immunoSEQ multiplex PCR; TCRdb lists only in-frame clones, some missing. Among under 200,000 clones listed, around 81% were seen once. The sample comprised PBMCs. These receptors were collected from a woman younger than 45 in good health and CMV-seropositive.

The CDR3 reads CASRGLAGEGELFF. The CDR3, as DNA: TGCGCCAGCAGAGGACTAGCGGGAGAAGGGGAGCTGTTTTTT. The chain uses TRBV10-1 and TRBJ2-2, with 13 bases fitting TRBD2. V was pared by 6 bases and J by 8 bases, with 3 bases of the junction left unmatched. Germline V gene lookup returns CDR1 WNHNN and CDR2 SYGVQD (reference sequence). The CDR3 totals 14 residues.

The chain combines TRBV4-3 with TRBJ1-3; D might be TRBD1 (5 bases). V was cut by 1 base and J by 0 bases, with 10 bases left in between. Germline CDR1 reads LGHNA; CDR2 reads YSLEER. This CDR3 has 16 residues. CDR3 DNA sequence: TGCGCCAGCAGCCAAGGGGACTTACGCTCTGGAAACACCATATATTTT. It yields the protein CASSQGDLRSGNTIYF.

This chain joins TRBV7-8 and TRBJ2-7, with D perhaps matching TRBD2 (6 bases). Germline V CDR1 and CDR2: SGHVS, FQNEAQ. The CDR3 loop spans 14 amino acids. The ends were cut back, 5 bases at V and 3 bases at J, with 14 bases in the middle. As DNA, the CDR3 is TGTGCCAGCAGCCCTATGCGGGATCTCTACGAGCAGTACTTC. Amino acid sequence: CASSPMRDLYEQYF.

Only a few counts were recorded for this clone. This sequence joins TRBV5-1 and TRBJ1-1, with D hard to call. The ends were cut back, 6 bases at V and 1 base at J, with 13 bases in the middle. Germline V gene data show CDR1 as SGHRS and CDR2 as YFSETQ. This CDR3 region has 14 residues. This CDR3 reads CASTTGWWNTEAFF. The DNA for the CDR3 is TGCGCCAGCACCACCGGTTGGTGGAACACTGAAGCTTTCTTT.

V is TRBV5-1 and J is TRBJ1-2; 11 bases fit TRBD1. Germline values: CDR1 SGHRS, CDR2 YFSETQ. The CDR3 has 15 residues. V lost 5 bases and J lost 4; bases outside the gene matches: 7. In DNA form, the CDR3 reads TGCGCCAGCAGTCACGGGACAGGGGGGGTCTATGGCTACACCTTC. Translated: CASSHGTGGVYGYTF.

J is TRBJ1-5 and V is TRBV2, with a tentative D call TRBD1 (6 bases). Germline loops: CDR1 SNHLY, CDR2 FYNNEI. The CDR3 contains 14 residues. V was shortened by 7 bases and J by 10 bases, with 20 bases between the two germline ends. The CDR3 DNA reads TGTGCCAGCACCCGAGGGGGACCGCAGGACCCCCAGCATTTT. Residues: CASTRGGPQDPQHF.

V is TRBV7-6 and J is TRBJ1-2; 8 nucleotides match TRBD1. With V trimmed by 5 bases and J by 6 bases, 11 bases remained unmatched. CDR3 length equals 15 residues. Germline CDR1 reads SGHVS; CDR2 reads FNYEAQ. The CDR3 loop reads CASSVNPTGGDGYTF. The DNA of the CDR3 is TGTGCCAGCAGCGTGAACCCTACAGGGGGTGATGGCTACACCTTC.

The V call is TRBV11-2, the J call TRBJ2-7, with D unclear. Germline-derived CDR1 and CDR2 are SGHAT and FQNNGV. The CDR3 length is 13 residues. Deletions cut 5 bases from V and 5 bases from J, with 13 bases between. CDR3 nucleotides: TGTGCCAGCAGCCGATCCGTGGGCGACGAGCAGTACTTC. Amino acid sequence: CASSRSVGDEQYF.

The chain recombines TRBV7-2 with TRBJ2-3, with a tentative D call TRBD1 (5 bases). The germline V gene encodes CDR1 SGHTA and CDR2 FQGNSA. Trimming took off 0 bases at V and 7 bases at J, with 11 bases between the two ends. CDR3 length equals 14 residues. The CDR3 is CASSLAGAVYTQYF. The CDR3 coding sequence is TGTGCCAGCAGCTTAGCAGGGGCGGTGTATACGCAGTATTTT.

V is TRBV10-3 and J is TRBJ2-1; maybe TRBD1 (5 bases). The CDR3 is 11 residues long. Germline CDR1 reads ENHRY; CDR2 reads SYGVKD. V lost 3 bases to trimming and J lost 12 bases, with 9 bases between them. The CDR3 DNA sequence: TGTGCCATCAGTGACTCAGGGCCGCAGTTCTTC. It yields the protein CAISDSGPQFF.

The chain has TRBV7-2 and TRBJ2-7, with 8 bases aligning to TRBD1. Unmatched junction bases numbered 2, after V lost 1 base and J lost 3 bases. The CDR3 is 14 residues long. Germline values: CDR1 SGHTA, CDR2 FQGNSA. Here the CDR3 DNA reads TGTGCCAGCAGCTTAGGGACAGGGAACTACGAGCAGTACTTC. Translating gives CASSLGTGNYEQYF.

The chain recombines TRBV2 with TRBJ2-5; TRBD1 is a possible D gene (6 bases). Germline-derived CDR1 and CDR2 are SNHLY and FYNNEI. The CDR3 loop spans 14 amino acids. The germline V and J ends were trimmed by 4 bases and 1 base, with 10 bases remaining between them. In DNA, the CDR3 is TGTGCCAGCAGTGTTGACAGGAGCCAAGAGACCCAGTACTTC. This encodes CASSVDRSQETQYF.

V is TRBV27 and J is TRBJ1-1; D ambiguous. This CDR3 contains 15 residues. V gave up 6 bases and J gave up 1 base, with 15 bases separating them. Germline assignment: CDR1 MNHEY and CDR2 SMNVEV (reference sequence). The CDR3 DNA is TGTGCCAGCAGCCCTAATTTTTCCCAGAACACTGAAGCTTTCTTT. Residues: CASSPNFSQNTEAFF.

The chain couples TRBV6-5 to TRBJ1-1, with D maybe TRBD1 (6 bases). Trimming pared 6 bases from V and 4 bases from J, leaving 9 bases between. Germline loops: CDR1 MNHEY, CDR2 SVGAGI. The CDR3 covers 12 residues. The CDR3 DNA follows: TGTGCCAGCAGGGAAGGGGGCACTGAAGCTTTCTTT. Translation: CASREGGTEAFF.

V and J are TRBV6-1 and TRBJ2-5; no reliable D call. V lost 1 base and J lost 4, with 10 bases in between. Germline CDR1 reads MNHNS; CDR2 reads SASEGT. This CDR3 spans 14 amino acids. The CDR3 nucleotides read TGTGCCAGCAGTGAAGGTATAGTACGAGAGACCCAGTACTTC. This encodes CASSEGIVRETQYF.